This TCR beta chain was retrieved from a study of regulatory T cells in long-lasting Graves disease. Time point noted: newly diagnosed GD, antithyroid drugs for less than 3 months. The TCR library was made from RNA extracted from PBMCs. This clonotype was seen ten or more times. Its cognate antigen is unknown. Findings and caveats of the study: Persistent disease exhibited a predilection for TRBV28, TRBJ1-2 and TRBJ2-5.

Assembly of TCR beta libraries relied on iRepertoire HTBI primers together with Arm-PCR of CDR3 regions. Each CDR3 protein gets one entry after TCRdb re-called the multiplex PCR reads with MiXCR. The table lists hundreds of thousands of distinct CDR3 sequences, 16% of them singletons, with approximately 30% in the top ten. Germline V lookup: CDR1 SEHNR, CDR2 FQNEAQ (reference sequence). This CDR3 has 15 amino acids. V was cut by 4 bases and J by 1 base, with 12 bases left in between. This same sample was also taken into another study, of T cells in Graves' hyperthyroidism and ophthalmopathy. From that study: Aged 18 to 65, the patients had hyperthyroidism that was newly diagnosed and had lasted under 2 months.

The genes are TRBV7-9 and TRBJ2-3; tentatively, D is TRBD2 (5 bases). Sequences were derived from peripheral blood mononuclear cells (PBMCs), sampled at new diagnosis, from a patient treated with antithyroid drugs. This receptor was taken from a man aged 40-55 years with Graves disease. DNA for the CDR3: TGTGCCAGCAGCTCCGCGGGTTGGGGCACAGATACGCAGTATTTT. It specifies CASSSAGWGTDTQYF.